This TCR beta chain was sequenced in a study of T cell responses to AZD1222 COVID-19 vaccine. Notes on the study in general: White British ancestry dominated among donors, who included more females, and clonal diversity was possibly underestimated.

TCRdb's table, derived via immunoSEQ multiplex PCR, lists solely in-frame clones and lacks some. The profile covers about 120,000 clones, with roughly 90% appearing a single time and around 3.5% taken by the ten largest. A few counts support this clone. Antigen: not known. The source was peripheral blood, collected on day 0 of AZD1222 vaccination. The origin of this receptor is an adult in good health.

CDR3 DNA: TGCGCCAGCAGCCGAGACAGGGTTACATCGAACTATGGCTACACCTTC. Protein: CASSRDRVTSNYGYTF. The chain has TRBV4-1 and TRBJ1-2; 7 nucleotides line up with TRBD1. The V gene end was trimmed by 4 bases and the J gene end by 2 bases; junction bases not matched to a gene: 10. CDR1 is MGHRA, CDR2 YSYEKL, per germline. The CDR3 length is 16 residues.